Listed here are 13 T cell receptor beta chains from one sample, sequenced in a study of beta chain features in type 1 diabetes (dated by TCRdb to between 2017 and 2018). The full study reports these points: A moderate but significant shortening of TCRB CDR3 length was observed in type 1 diabetes patients in all four CD4+ subsets.

Library creation used the immunoSEQ multiplex PCR assay. The High Capacity cDNA Reverse Transcription Kit was used to reverse transcribe all of the isolated RNA, meaning that expressed TCRB transcripts were what got sequenced. TCRdb obtained this table from immuneACCESS and retained in-frame rearrangements with V and J assigned. These tables miss some clones; where compared with another copy, unresolved V genes account for less than half of the shortfall, and the remainder is unexplained. The sample has 100,000 to 150,000 clones on record, around 9% of them singletons. The top ten constitute over 0.6% of the sample. These TCRs' antigens remain unknown. The sequencing sample was made of central memory CD4+ T cells from blood. These receptors were obtained from a man aged 25 to 40 with type 1 diabetes.

In its sample, this clone was seen a few times. This sequence joins TRBV5-1 and TRBJ1-6, with 9 bases lining up with TRBD1. V gave up 3 bases and J gave up 7 bases; unmatched junction bases: 8. Germline values: CDR1 SGHRS, CDR2 YFSETQ. The CDR3 spans 16 residues. CDR3 nucleotides: TGCGCCAGCAGCTCACAGGGGGCGCGACCGAATTCACCCCTCCACTTT. Its translation: CASSSQGARPNSPLHF.

V gene TRBV21-1 combines with J gene TRBJ1-1; the DNA was not compared with TRBD1, the D call given in the table. TRBV21-1 is flagged as a pseudogene. CDR3 length: 16 residues. CDR3 in amino acids: CASSARTGRLVTEAFF. CDR3 nucleotides: TGTGCCAGCAGCGCTCGGACAGGGAGGTTGGTTACTGAAGCTTTCTTT.

The chain recombines TRBV5-1 with TRBJ2-1; 10 bases match TRBD2. V was pared by 4 bases and J by 6 bases, with 7 bases of the junction left unmatched. The CDR3 contains 15 residues. Per the germline V gene, CDR1 is SGHRS and CDR2 is YFSETQ. For the CDR3, the DNA is TGCGCCAGCAGCGAAGGACTAGCGGTAGTCAATGAGCAGTTCTTC. Translated: CASSEGLAVVNEQFF.

The gene calls are TRBV5-4 and TRBJ2-1, with 7 bases identical to TRBD1. CDR3 length: 15 amino acids. J lost 1 base, V lost 4 bases, and 5 bases had no gene match. The germline gives CDR1 SGHNT, CDR2 YYREEE (reference sequence). CDR3 protein: CASSATGESYNEQFF. The CDR3 coding sequence is TGTGCCAGCAGCGCCACAGGGGAGTCCTACAATGAGCAGTTCTTC. Together with reference TRBV5-4 and TRBJ2-1, the CDR3 gives the full variable domain: ETGVTQSPTHLIKTRGQQVTLRCSSQSGHNTVSWYQQALGQGPQFIFQYYREEENGRGNFPPRFSGLQFPNYSSELNVNALELDDSALYLCASSATGESYNEQFFGPGTRLTVL.

The V gene is TRBV6-4, the J gene TRBJ1-2, with 7 bases lining up with TRBD1. CDR1 and CDR2 (germline): MRHNA, SNTAGT. This CDR3 contains 14 residues. Trimming took 6 bases from V and 1 from J; bases not matched to a gene: 5. The DNA of the CDR3 is TGTGCCAGCAGGACAGGGACCGTTAACTATGGCTACACCTTC. It codes for CASRTGTVNYGYTF.

This clone was seen only a few times. The J gene is TRBJ2-6, the V gene TRBV6-5; TRBD1 aligns across 7 bases. The V and J ends lost 4 bases and 3 bases, in that order; junction bases with no gene match: 3. CDR1 is MNHEY, CDR2 SVGAGI, per germline. The CDR3 extends over 15 amino acids. CDR3 bases: TGTGCCAGCAGTTTAACAGGGGTTGGGGCCAACGTCCTGACTTTC. Translated, it gives CASSLTGVGANVLTF.

The chain carries TRBV7-9 and TRBJ2-3; D is unresolved. The CDR3 consists of 11 residues. Germline-derived CDR1 and CDR2 are SEHNR and FQNEAQ (reference sequence). The V end lost 5 bases, the J end lost 4 bases, and 4 bases lay between the germline ends. The CDR3 protein is CASSRADTQYF. In DNA, the CDR3 is TGTGCCAGCAGCCGGGCAGATACGCAGTATTTT.

The rearrangement joins TRBV7-2 to TRBJ2-5, with 7 bases that match TRBD1. V shed 3 bases and J 0 bases; nucleotides not matched to a gene: 10. The CDR3 spans 17 residues. Germline CDR1 and CDR2: SGHTA and FQGNSA. The CDR3 DNA reads TGTGCCAGCAGCTTCACCCGGGACAGAGAGTACCAAGAGACCCAGTACTTC. Translation gives CASSFTRDREYQETQYF.

The sample holds a few counts of this clone. The chain carries TRBV4-3 and TRBJ1-4; D is unclear. V was pared by 0 bases and J by 8 bases, with 10 bases between. The CDR3 contains 14 residues. Germline V gives CDR1 LGHNA, CDR2 YSLEER. The CDR3 here is CASSQEFSREKLFF. The CDR3 DNA reads TGCGCCAGCAGCCAAGAGTTCTCCCGGGAAAAACTGTTTTTT.

This clone came up a few times. The chain employs TRBV4-1 and TRBJ2-5; possibly TRBD2 for D (6 bases). V lost 0 bases and J 5 bases, leaving 10 bases between the germline ends. Germline values: CDR1 MGHRA, CDR2 YSYEKL. This CDR3 has 14 residues. The CDR3 bases are TGCGCCAGCAGCCAAGAGAGGGACTCTGAGACCCAGTACTTC. This encodes CASSQERDSETQYF.

This clone was seen a few times. The gene calls are TRBV28 and TRBJ1-2; D unresolved. The CDR3 totals 13 residues. The V gene lost 4 bases and the J gene lost 3 bases, with 9 bases spanning the gap. Germline V gene sequence: CDR1 MDHEN, CDR2 SYDVKM. The CDR3 reads CASSYKRDYGYTF. CDR3 sequence (DNA): TGTGCCAGCAGTTACAAGAGGGACTATGGCTACACCTTC.

The chain combines TRBV5-6 with TRBJ2-7; tentatively, D is TRBD1 (6 bases). V lost 5 bases and J 2 bases, leaving 14 bases between the germline ends. The CDR3 covers 14 residues. Looked up from germline, CDR1 is SGHDT and CDR2 is YYEEEE. CDR3 protein: CASSRGDIAYEQYF. CDR3 sequence (DNA): TGTGCCAGCAGTCGAGGGGACATCGCCTACGAGCAGTACTTC.

The sample holds a few counts of this clone. The rearrangement uses TRBV29-1 and TRBJ1-2; 11 nucleotides align to TRBD1. The CDR3 is 15 amino acids. CDR1 and CDR2 (germline): SQVTM, ANQGSEA. Trimming removed 5 bases from V and 4 bases from J; junction bases left unmatched: 9. CDR3 nucleotide sequence: TGCAGCGTTTCTGGGACAGGGGGTAATTCCTATGGCTACACCTTC. Translation: CSVSGTGGNSYGYTF.